Below, 3 T cell receptor beta chains from the same sample are listed, as sequenced in a study of cytomegalovirus exposure and HLA in healthy donors. This PCR relied on a set of 60 Vbeta primers and 13 Jbeta primers. The table came from immunoSEQ multiplex PCR; TCRdb's copy has only in-frame clones and leaves some out. The table lists about 210,000 clones, roughly nine tenths of them singletons. The specimen was PBMCs. These receptors originate from a boy aged 2 to 10 in good health and CMV-seronegative.

The chain recombines TRBV4-1 with TRBJ2-1; D is uncertain. V dropped 1 base and J dropped 8 bases, with 15 bases sitting between them. The CDR3 sequence is 15 residues long. Germline CDR1 reads MGHRA; CDR2 reads YSYEKL. The DNA of the CDR3 is TGCGCCAGCAGCCAAGGGGCCTGGAAGTTGGATGAGCAGTTCTTC. As protein: CASSQGAWKLDEQFF.

V is TRBV10-3 and J is TRBJ1-1; 7 bases are a match to TRBD1. This CDR3 has 13 residues. V was clipped by 6 bases and J by 4 bases; unmatched bases: 5. Germline-derived CDR1 and CDR2 are ENHRY and SYGVKD. Here the CDR3 DNA reads TGTGCCATCAGATCCGGGACAGCCACTGAAGCTTTCTTT. This translates into CAIRSGTATEAFF.

V usage is TRBV10-3 and J usage is TRBJ2-3, with D possibly TRBD2 on 6 matching bases. With 1 base removed from V and 4 bases from J, the gap between germline ends came to 15 bases. Looked up from germline, CDR1 is ENHRY and CDR2 is SYGVKD. The CDR3 is 16 amino acids. Here the CDR3 reads CAISEFGSRGADTQYF. The DNA for the CDR3 is TGTGCCATCAGTGAGTTCGGGTCCCGCGGGGCAGATACGCAGTATTTT.